This record looks at one T cell receptor beta chain sequence and its context. Its specific antigen is unknown. Base qualities are not recorded, but no much larger clone differs from it by a single base. The data are from a study of blood T cell repertoires in COVID-19 (dated by TCRdb to between 2020 and 2021). Study-wide context: Samples covering the acute and convalescent phases of COVID-19 were provided by collaborators in the United States, Italy and Spain. The material from the prospective study consisted of cDNA or gDNA derived from T cells, B-cell-depleted T cells, or PBMCs. Deeply sampled blood TCRbeta repertoires from subjects exposed to, actively infected with, or recovered from COVID-19 were included in the dataset. A freely available public database, intended as a resource for researchers studying the immune response to SARS-CoV-2, is where the repertoires were released. The samples were drawn from two sources: the first 160 participants of the ongoing ImmuneRACE study, and about 1,300 subjects contributed by 6 global collaborators. Nearly every sample came with metadata listing a de-identified subject ID, COVID-19 status, age in years and sex. Where available, HLA class I and class II types were taken from metadata supplied by the sample provider and were not determined by assay-based typing.

Whole blood was collected in K2EDTA tubes by collaborating institutions according to the institutions' own protocols. Collaborator samples were shipped for TCRbeta analysis as frozen whole blood, isolated PBMCs, or DNA extracted from either sample type. V is pruned by 4 bases and J by 4 bases, leaving 8 bases of the junction without a gene match. The germline V gene sets CDR1 to SGHTA and CDR2 to FQGTGA. From the cysteine up to the phenylalanine, the CDR3 has a length of 16 residues. The DNA shown is the 48-base CDR3, in frame from base 1. The immunoSEQ Assay, a bias-controlled multiplex PCR, was used to amplify TCRbeta CDR3 regions from genomic DNA. Turning to the authors' computational methods: Nucleated cell counts per sample were estimated from amplification of reference gene primers within the assay. Sequence reads were collapsed and filtered to measure the absolute abundance of every unique TCRbeta CDR3 rearrangement. Productive Simpson clonality was computed per sample as the square root of Simpson's diversity index over productive rearrangements. Here the immuneACCESS table is served through TCRdb, limited to in-frame sequences with V and J called. Missing clones are a known gap in these copies; in checked studies unresolved V genes cover under half, and the rest lacks a known reason. The V and J calls and the clone size are those of that table, but D and trimming were determined from the DNA. The sample has about 210,000 clones on record, 92% of them singletons. The ten largest clones capture 1% to 1.5% of the sample.

Broader findings and caveats from the paper: The amount of clinical and demographic metadata varied by source and participant and was provided uncurated.

The rearranged segments are TRBV7-3 and TRBJ2-3, with 10 bases matching TRBD2. Sequencing was done on a sample of peripheral blood. This sequence was found in a young man with acute or convalescent COVID-19. The CDR3 reads CASSSQAGGFADTQYF. In nucleotides, the sequence is TGTGCCAGCAGCTCACAAGCGGGGGGGTTCGCAGATACGCAGTATTTT.